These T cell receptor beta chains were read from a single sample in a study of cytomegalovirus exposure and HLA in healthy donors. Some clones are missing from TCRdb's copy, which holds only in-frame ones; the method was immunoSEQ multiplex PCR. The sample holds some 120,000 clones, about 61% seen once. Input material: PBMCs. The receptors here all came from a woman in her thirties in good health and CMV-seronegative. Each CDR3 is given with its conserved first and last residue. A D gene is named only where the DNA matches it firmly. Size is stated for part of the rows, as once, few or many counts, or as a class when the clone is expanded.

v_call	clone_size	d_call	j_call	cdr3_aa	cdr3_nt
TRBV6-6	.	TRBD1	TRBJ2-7	CASTRDRVGNNEQYF	TGTGCCAGCACCCGAGACAGGGTAGGAAATAACGAGCAGTACTTC
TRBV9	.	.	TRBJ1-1	CASSVDTGFVTEAFF	TGTGCCAGCAGCGTAGACACAGGGTTCGTCACTGAAGCTTTCTTT
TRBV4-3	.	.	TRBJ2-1	CASSHADRPPEQFF	TGCGCCAGCAGCCATGCTGACAGACCCCCTGAGCAGTTCTTC
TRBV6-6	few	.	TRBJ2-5	CASATPGWRQEETQYF	TGTGCCAGCGCTACGCCTGGTTGGAGGCAGGAGGAGACCCAGTACTTC
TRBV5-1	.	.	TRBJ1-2	CASSLASNYGYTF	TGCGCCAGCAGCTTAGCCTCTAACTATGGCTACACCTTC
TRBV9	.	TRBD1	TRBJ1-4	CASSTGQGDEKLFF	TGTGCCAGCAGCACCGGACAGGGAGATGAAAAACTGTTTTTT
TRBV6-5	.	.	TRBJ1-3	CASSKTRDTIYF	TGTGCCAGCAGTAAGACCCGGGACACCATATATTTT
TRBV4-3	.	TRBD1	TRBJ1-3	CASSPRDSGLDTIYF	TGCGCCAGCAGCCCTCGGGACAGCGGCTTAGACACCATATATTTT
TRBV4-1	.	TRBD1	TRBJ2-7	CASSQGTGISSYEQYF	TGCGCCAGCAGCCAAGGGACAGGTATCTCCTCCTACGAGCAGTACTTC
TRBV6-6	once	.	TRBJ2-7	CASTELLGPYEQYF	TGTGCCAGCACCGAGCTACTAGGGCCCTACGAGCAGTACTTC
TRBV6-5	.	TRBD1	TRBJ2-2	CASRQLQGASGELFF	TGTGCCAGCAGACAACTCCAGGGGGCCTCCGGGGAGCTGTTTTTT
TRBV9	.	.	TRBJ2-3	CASTNTDTQYF	TGTGCCAGCACCAACACAGATACGCAGTATTTT
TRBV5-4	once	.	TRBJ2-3	CASSSLYYTDTQYF	TGTGCCAGCAGTTCTTTGTACTACACAGATACGCAGTATTTT
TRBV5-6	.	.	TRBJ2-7	CASSLAAYEQYF	TGTGCCAGCAGCTTGGCTGCATACGAGCAGTACTTC
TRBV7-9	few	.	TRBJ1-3	CASSSPAISTGNTIYF	TGTGCCAGCAGTTCCCCTGCGATATCGACTGGAAACACCATATATTTT
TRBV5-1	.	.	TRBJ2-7	CASSLVGSSDEQYF	TGCGCCAGCAGCTTGGTTGGTAGCTCTGACGAGCAGTACTTC
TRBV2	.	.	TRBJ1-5	CASRATRNSNQPQHF	TGTGCCAGCAGGGCGACAAGGAATAGCAATCAGCCCCAGCATTTT
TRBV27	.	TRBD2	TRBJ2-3	CASSPGLAEATDTQYF	TGTGCCAGCAGTCCGGGACTAGCGGAGGCCACAGATACGCAGTATTTT
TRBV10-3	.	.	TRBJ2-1	CAISEGGAKDNEQFF	TGTGCCATCAGTGAGGGCGGGGCGAAGGACAATGAGCAGTTCTTC
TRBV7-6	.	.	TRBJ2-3	CASSPSTDTQYF	TGTGCCAGCAGCCCTAGCACAGATACGCAGTATTTT
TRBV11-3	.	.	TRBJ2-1	CASSFLTSEQFF	TGTGCCAGCAGCTTTCTAACTAGTGAGCAGTTCTTC
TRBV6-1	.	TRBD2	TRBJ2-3	CASRRTSLYTDTQYF	TGTGCCAGCAGAAGGACTAGTCTTTACACAGATACGCAGTATTTT